Listed here are 29 T cell receptor beta chains from one sample, sequenced in a study of EBV T-cell therapy then PD-1 blockade in nasopharyngeal carcinoma. The table came from immunoSEQ multiplex PCR; TCRdb's copy has only in-frame clones and leaves some out. This sample carries about 19,000 clones, around 82% of them seen once, and the ten largest clones take around 31%. The treatment was: AdE1-LMPpoly-expanded autologous EBV-specific T-cell therapy followed by anti-PD-1 nivolumab. These TCRs are of unknown antigen specificity. The sequencing here drew on CD8+ T cells from blood, taken around day 34 from a patient whose treatment included autologous EBV-specific T cells and nivolumab. These TCRs come from a man between 35 and 55 years old with nasopharyngeal carcinoma.

CDR3: CASSVGTGGTEAFF. The CDR3 DNA is TGTGCCAGCAGCGTAGGGACAGGGGGCACTGAAGCTTTCTTT. This chain links TRBV9 with TRBJ1-1, with 10 bases identical to TRBD1. The CDR3 runs to 14 residues. In germline, CDR1 is SGDLS, CDR2 YYNGEE. J lost 4 bases, V lost 0 bases, and 0 bases had no gene match.

This sequence joins TRBV11-2 and TRBJ2-3; unclear D gene. The CDR3 has 16 amino acids. The V end lost 7 bases, the J end lost 2 bases, and 19 bases lay between the germline ends. The V gene's germline CDR1 is SGHAT and CDR2 FQNNGV. The CDR3 loop reads CASTALGSGVTDTQYF. CDR3 DNA: TGTGCCAGCACCGCTTTGGGTTCTGGGGTCACAGATACGCAGTATTTT.

The chain couples TRBV4-1 to TRBJ1-1; D not certain. This CDR3 is 15 amino acids long. V lost 0 bases, J lost 5 bases, and 13 bases lay in between. The V gene's germline CDR1 is MGHRA and CDR2 YSYEKL. The CDR3 region is CASSQEAGSKTEAFF. The CDR3 DNA reads TGCGCCAGCAGCCAAGAGGCAGGCTCAAAAACTGAAGCTTTCTTT.

The V and J genes are TRBV6-5 and TRBJ2-2; D is unresolved. This CDR3 is 15 amino acids long. V lost 0 bases and J 1 base, leaving 6 bases between the germline ends. CDR1 and CDR2 from the germline V gene are MNHEY and SVGAGI. CDR3 nucleotide sequence: TGTGCCAGCAGTTACTCGAGAGGGAACACCGGGGAGCTGTTTTTT. It specifies CASSYSRGNTGELFF.

The chain uses TRBV5-6 and TRBJ1-5, with D hard to call. The CDR3 has 13 amino acids. Trimming removed 4 bases from V and 0 bases from J, with 5 bases in between. Germline V lookup: CDR1 SGHDT, CDR2 YYEEEE. In DNA form, the CDR3 reads TGTGCCAGCAGCCCAGGTAGCAATCAGCCCCAGCATTTT. Its protein product is CASSPGSNQPQHF.

This clone came up once. This sequence joins TRBV5-4 and TRBJ1-1; the match to TRBD1 covers 8 bases. Germline-derived CDR1 and CDR2 are SGHNT and YYREEE (reference sequence). V lost 3 bases, J lost 8 bases, and 12 bases stayed unmatched. The CDR3 covers 15 residues. The CDR3 DNA reads TGTGCCAGCAGCTCCTCGACAGGGGCAATCACCGAAGCTTTCTTT. Its translation is CASSSSTGAITEAFF.

This chain connects TRBV4-3 to TRBJ1-5; D is ambiguous. V lost 1 base and J 3 bases, leaving 10 bases between the germline ends. Per the germline V gene, CDR1 is LGHNA and CDR2 is YSLEER. This CDR3 contains 15 residues. In nucleotides, the CDR3 is TGCGCCAGCAGCCAAGCCGCGGGCAACAATCAGCCCCAGCATTTT. The encoded protein is CASSQAAGNNQPQHF.

The J gene is TRBJ1-2, the V gene TRBV25-1, with D tentatively TRBD1 (6 bases). V lost 7 bases to trimming and J lost 4 bases, with 7 bases between them. The CDR3 runs 11 residues. Germline V CDR1 and CDR2: MGHDK, SYGVNS. The CDR3 is CASKGGYGYTF. The CDR3 DNA sequence: TGTGCCAGCAAAGGGGGCTATGGCTACACCTTC.

This chain uses TRBV14 with TRBJ2-7, with TRBD1 matching 9 bases. The CDR3 is 14 amino acids. V lost 8 bases to trimming and J lost 3 bases; unmatched junction nucleotides: 8. Per the germline V gene, CDR1 is SGHDN and CDR2 is FVKESK. The CDR3 region has the DNA TGTGCCAGCGCCAGACAGGGGGTGAGCTACGAGCAGTACTTC. Protein: CASARQGVSYEQYF.

V gene TRBV29-1 combines with J gene TRBJ1-4; 9 bases are shared with TRBD1. The germline gives CDR1 SQVTM, CDR2 ANQGSEA. V was clipped by 4 bases and J by 7 bases; unmatched bases: 10. This CDR3 has 15 residues. The DNA of the CDR3 is TGCAGCGTTGCTATCCGGGGGACAGGGAGTGAAAAACTGTTTTTT. It translates to CSVAIRGTGSEKLFF. Together with reference TRBV29-1 and TRBJ1-4, the CDR3 gives the full variable domain: SAVISQKPSRDICQRGTSLTIQCQVDSQVTMMFWYRQQPGQSLTLIATANQGSEATYESGFVIDKFPISRPNLTFSTLTVSNMSPEDSSIYLCSVAIRGTGSEKLFFGSGTQLSVL.

The gene calls are TRBV5-4 and TRBJ1-2; 9 positions agree with TRBD1. CDR3 length: 16 amino acids. Germline trimming cut 4 bases from V and 5 bases from J; bases unmatched to any gene: 12. Germline lookup yields CDR1 SGHNT and CDR2 YYREEE (reference sequence). This CDR3 is CASSTRDRERKYGYTF. In nucleotides, the CDR3 is TGTGCCAGCAGCACCCGGGACAGGGAAAGGAAATATGGCTACACCTTC. Full variable domain (remainder filled in from reference TRBV5-4 and TRBJ1-2): ETGVTQSPTHLIKTRGQQVTLRCSSQSGHNTVSWYQQALGQGPQFIFQYYREEENGRGNFPPRFSGLQFPNYSSELNVNALELDDSALYLCASSTRDRERKYGYTFGSGTRLTVV.

The chain is built from TRBV14 and TRBJ1-5; perhaps TRBD1 as D (6 bases). CDR3 length equals 15 residues. Trimming took 1 base from V and 5 from J, leaving 12 bases between them. CDR1 SGHDN and CDR2 FVKESK come from the germline V gene. The CDR3, as DNA: TGTGCCAGCAGCCAAGGCAGGGGCGTTGATCAGCCCCAGCATTTT. It encodes CASSQGRGVDQPQHF.

The chain links TRBV5-1 to TRBJ2-7, with D uncertain. The V gene lost 2 bases and the J gene lost 3 bases, with 12 bases spanning the gap. The CDR3 sequence is 14 residues long. In germline, CDR1 is SGHRS, CDR2 YFSETQ. CDR3 loop: CASSLGGALYEQYF. The CDR3, as DNA: TGCGCCAGCAGCTTAGGCGGAGCCCTCTACGAGCAGTACTTC. Supplemented by reference TRBV5-1 and TRBJ2-7, the full variable domain reads KAGVTQTPRYLIKTRGQQVTLSCSPISGHRSVSWYQQTPGQGLQFLFEYFSETQRNKGNFPGRFSGRQFSNSRSEMNVSTLELGDSALYLCASSLGGALYEQYFGPGTRLTVT.

This chain links TRBV7-9 with TRBJ1-5; D call uncertain. The germline V gene encodes CDR1 SEHNR and CDR2 FQNEAQ (reference sequence). This CDR3 is built from 16 residues. The V end lost 3 bases, the J end lost 2 bases, and 14 bases lay between the germline ends. CDR3: CASSFSGGERNQPQHF. The DNA of the CDR3 is TGTGCCAGCAGCTTTTCGGGCGGGGAACGCAATCAGCCCCAGCATTTT.

The chain recombines TRBV19 with TRBJ2-7, with TRBD2 as a possible D gene (5 bases). The CDR3 runs 14 residues. Trimming took off 4 bases at V and 0 bases at J, with 10 bases between the two ends. Germline CDR1 is LNHDA and CDR2 is SQIVND (reference sequence). Here the CDR3 DNA reads TGTGCCAGTAGTACTGGACTTGGCTCCTACGAGCAGTACTTC. It specifies CASSTGLGSYEQYF.

A note on this clone: Compared with germline, one end of the junction differs, possibly owing to a read error. This sequence joins TRBV2 and TRBJ2-7, with a weak D call TRBD2 (7 bases). Germline values: CDR1 SNHLY, CDR2 FYNNEI. The CDR3 totals 12 residues. CDR3 coding DNA: TGTGCCAGCAGTGAAGCGGGGGAGGGGGAGAACTTC. Translated: CASSEAGEGENF.

The CDR3 loop reads CASSALGETQYF. The DNA for the CDR3 is TGTGCCAGCAGCGCCCTCGGGGAGACCCAGTACTTC. The chain employs TRBV9 and TRBJ2-5; D unresolved. V was pared by 3 bases and J by 5 bases, with 8 bases between. This CDR3 spans 12 amino acids. Per the germline V gene, CDR1 is SGDLS and CDR2 is YYNGEE.

The V call is TRBV6-2 or TRBV6-3, the J call TRBJ2-3; TRBD2 might be the D (5 bases). With 5 bases removed from V and 2 bases from J, the gap between germline ends came to 11 bases. The CDR3 totals 14 residues. Germline CDR1 and CDR2: MNHEY and SVGEGT. CDR3 coding DNA: TGTGCCAGCAGTAAAGCGGAAGCCACAGATACGCAGTATTTT. Translated: CASSKAEATDTQYF.

V gene TRBV7-9 combines with J gene TRBJ2-2, with D tentatively TRBD2 (5 bases). There are 16 residues in the CDR3. V was shortened by 5 bases and J by 0 bases, with 13 bases between the two germline ends. Germline V CDR1 and CDR2: SEHNR, FQNEAQ (reference sequence). CDR3 sequence (DNA): TGTGCCAGCAGCCCTACAGCGCGGGCGAACACCGGGGAGCTGTTTTTT. This translates into CASSPTARANTGELFF.

The chain carries TRBV5-6 and TRBJ1-5; 7 bases match TRBD1. V lost 4 bases, J lost 5 bases, and 6 bases stayed unmatched. CDR3 length: 14 amino acids. Germline V gene lookup returns CDR1 SGHDT and CDR2 YYEEEE. The CDR3 DNA is TGTGCCAGCAGCAGGGGACAGACGTATCAGCCCCAGCATTTT. It is translated as CASSRGQTYQPQHF. Drawing the rest from reference TRBV5-6 and TRBJ1-5, the complete variable domain is DAGVTQSPTHLIKTRGQQVTLRCSPKSGHDTVSWYQQALGQGPQFIFQYYEEEERQRGNFPDRFSGHQFPNYSSELNVNALLLGDSALYLCASSRGQTYQPQHFGDGTRLSIL.

The chain is built from TRBV29-1 and TRBJ1-1, with D uncertain. Per germline, CDR1 SQVTM and CDR2 ANQGSEA. The CDR3 contains 12 residues. V gave up 7 bases and J gave up 4 bases, with 13 bases separating them. The CDR3 coding sequence is TGCAGCGGGGGTAGGGTCGGCACTGAAGCTTTCTTT. This gives the protein CSGGRVGTEAFF.

The chain couples TRBV6-5 to TRBJ2-2, with D tentatively TRBD1 (5 bases). Trimming cost V 2 bases and J 2 bases, with 12 bases left between them. The germline V gene has CDR1 MNHEY and CDR2 SVGAGI. This CDR3 has 16 residues. The CDR3 loop is CASSYRQPSNTGELFF. The CDR3 DNA sequence: TGTGCCAGCAGTTACCGACAGCCATCTAACACCGGGGAGCTGTTTTTT.

The chain recombines TRBV27 with TRBJ2-7; D is ambiguous. The V gene lost 4 bases and the J gene lost 3 bases, with 7 bases spanning the gap. The CDR3 has 12 residues. In germline, CDR1 is MNHEY, CDR2 SMNVEV (reference sequence). In nucleotides, the CDR3 is TGTGCCAGCAGTTCCTACCACTACGAGCAGTACTTC. This encodes CASSSYHYEQYF.

The rearrangement joins TRBV6-4 to TRBJ2-2; TRBD2 aligns across 12 bases. The ends lost 4 bases at V and 6 bases at J; junction bases unmatched: 3. Germline CDR1 and CDR2: MRHNA and SNTAGT. The CDR3 extends over 15 amino acids. The CDR3 coding sequence is TGTGCCAGCAGTGCTAGCGGGGGGGCCCCCGGGGAGCTGTTTTTT. It yields the protein CASSASGGAPGELFF.

This clone showed up just once. The rearrangement links TRBV6-5 to TRBJ2-2; no reliable D call. This CDR3 is 14 amino acids long. Germline CDR1 is MNHEY and CDR2 is SVGAGI. V was clipped by 2 bases and J by 5 bases, with 9 bases between them. In DNA, the CDR3 is TGTGCCAGCAGTTACGGTCAGTCGACCGGGGAGCTGTTTTTT. Its protein product is CASSYGQSTGELFF.

The chain has TRBV28 and TRBJ1-3; D gene unclear. CDR3 length: 14 residues. The V gene lost 4 bases and the J gene lost 8 bases, with 15 bases spanning the gap. Germline-derived CDR1 and CDR2 are MDHEN and SYDVKM. The CDR3 DNA sequence: TGTGCCAGCAGTTCTACCCGGCACCGAGACACCATATATTTT. Its protein is CASSSTRHRDTIYF.

The gene calls are TRBV7-2 and TRBJ1-6; D is perhaps TRBD1 (5 bases). Deletions cut 5 bases from V and 7 bases from J, with 15 bases between. This CDR3 spans 15 amino acids. Germline V lookup: CDR1 SGHTA, CDR2 FQGNSA. This CDR3 reads CASSLSGGANSPLHF. In nucleotides, the CDR3 is TGTGCCAGCAGCCTTAGCGGGGGAGCGAATTCACCCCTCCACTTT.

The gene calls are TRBV5-4 and TRBJ2-7; D is unresolved. The V gene's germline CDR1 is SGHNT and CDR2 YYREEE (reference sequence). CDR3 length equals 14 residues. V was clipped by 1 base and J by 0 bases, with 8 bases between them. CDR3 nucleotide sequence: TGTGCCAGCAGCTTGCCGGGCCACTCCTACGAGCAGTACTTC. Its protein is CASSLPGHSYEQYF.

This clone came up once. V gene TRBV27 combines with J gene TRBJ2-7; perhaps TRBD1 as D (5 bases). V was cut by 7 bases and J by 3 bases, with 10 bases left in between. The CDR3 runs 12 residues. Germline-derived CDR1 and CDR2 are MNHEY and SMNVEV (reference sequence). CDR3 in amino acids: CASKKGLYEQYF. The CDR3 DNA reads as TGTGCCAGCAAAAAGGGGCTCTACGAGCAGTACTTC.